This is a list of T cell receptor beta chains from one sample in a study of beta chain features in type 1 diabetes. TCRdb's table, derived via immunoSEQ multiplex PCR, lists solely in-frame clones and lacks some. The profile shows about 650,000 clones, 12% of them singletons. Sequenced: naive CD4+ T cells from blood. The receptor set was obtained from a man aged 30 to 39 with type 1 diabetes. Both conserved end residues are trimmed from each CDR3. Size is stated for part of the rows, as once, few or many counts, or as a class when the clone is expanded.

clone size,J gene,V gene,CDR3 protein
NA,TRBJ2-6,TRBV6-5,ASSSPGADGANVLT
few,TRBJ2-3,TRBV7-6,ASSLGGREGNTQY
NA,TRBJ2-1,TRBV9,ASSVGGGVYNEQF
few,TRBJ1-5,TRBV29-1,SVANSGLHNQPQH
NA,TRBJ1-5,TRBV7-2,ASSPLRGNQPQH
NA,TRBJ2-3,TRBV5-6,ASSLEWTSTDTQY
NA,TRBJ1-2,TRBV7-2,ASSPTGGTNYGYT
NA,TRBJ2-3,TRBV30,AFGVSTDTQY
NA,TRBJ2-1,TRBV6-5,ASSSPAQGGEQF
few,TRBJ1-4,TRBV10-1,ASSAGDEKLF
few,TRBJ1-2,TRBV2,ASYQGPSGGYT
few,TRBJ1-6,TRBV4-3,ASSQDTVGTGGVGSPLH
NA,TRBJ1-2,TRBV28,ASSLSDSRNYGYT
few,TRBJ2-1,TRBV6-4,ASSVTDHSGGSYNEQF
NA,TRBJ1-1,TRBV7-9,ASDLGPVLRSPF
NA,TRBJ1-2,TRBV25-1,ASSELDVGYGYT
few,TRBJ2-5,TRBV19,ASQGGGPWETQY
few,TRBJ1-2,TRBV18,ASSPLATGIANYGYT
few,TRBJ1-2,TRBV5-6,ASSFFRTVYGYT
few,TRBJ1-1,TRBV4-3,ASSQDHRRSTEAF
few,TRBJ1-1,TRBV5-1,ASSSAGNTEAF
few,TRBJ1-1,TRBV6-5,ASSIMTGNTEAF
NA,TRBJ2-6,TRBV18,ASSPQSSSGANVLT
NA,TRBJ1-5,TRBV5-1,ASSLGPTGANQPQH
NA,TRBJ1-2,TRBV14,ASSLIDPGQYPNYGYT
few,TRBJ1-3,TRBV7-2,ASSLYLGGNTIY
NA,TRBJ2-1,TRBV2,ASSETAGGQTEQF
NA,TRBJ2-2,TRBV5-1,ASSFGGSTGELF
few,TRBJ1-2,TRBV6-5,ASRSDTRNYGYT
NA,TRBJ2-2,TRBV4-1,ASSRFEGIFDTGELF
NA,TRBJ2-4,TRBV7-9,ASSFGQGQGIQY
many,TRBJ2-5,TRBV10-3,AISELQETQY
NA,TRBJ2-5,TRBV4-3,ASSQEGFPETQY
NA,TRBJ2-7,TRBV5-1,ASRDMNEQY
few,TRBJ1-3,TRBV9,ASSVGQSSGNTIY
NA,TRBJ2-7,TRBV15,ATSIKRGSPYEQY
NA,TRBJ2-3,TRBV5-4,ASSRTGSTDTQY
few,TRBJ1-6,TRBV19,ASSIGTGVRRDSPLH